The 3 T cell receptor beta chains below all came from one sample that was sequenced in a study of beta chain features in type 1 diabetes. Broader study findings: Patients with Type 1 diabetes showed moderately but significantly shorter TCRB CDR3s in all four CD4+ subsets.

Their target antigens are unknown. Isolated RNA was reverse transcribed in full, so expressed TCRB transcripts were sequenced. The assay was immunoSEQ multiplex PCR, and TCRdb's table has in-frame clones only and misses some. This table has more than 200,000 clones, approximately 16% appearing once. The sample comprised naive CD4+ T cells from blood. The receptors were gathered from a man aged 30 to 39 with type 1 diabetes.

This clone was counted a few times. The chain joins TRBV5-1 to TRBJ2-5; D is unresolved. V lost 3 bases and J lost 4, with 10 bases in between. CDR3 size: 13 residues. Per germline, CDR1 SGHRS and CDR2 YFSETQ. CDR3 amino acids: CASSSDMGETQYF. CDR3 nucleotides: TGCGCCAGCAGCTCAGACATGGGAGAGACCCAGTACTTC.

The gene calls are TRBV9 and TRBJ2-5; the match to TRBD2 covers 7 bases. The CDR3 totals 16 residues. V lost 4 bases and J lost 5; bases outside the gene matches: 14. CDR1 and CDR2 (germline): SGDLS, YYNGEE. This CDR3 reads CASSPPGASGTETQYF. In DNA, the CDR3 is TGTGCCAGCAGCCCTCCCGGGGCTAGCGGTACGGAGACCCAGTACTTC. Full variable domain (remainder filled in from reference TRBV9 and TRBJ2-5): DSGVTQTPKHLITATGQRVTLRCSPRSGDLSVYWYQQSLDQGLQFLIQYYNGEERAKGNILERFSAQQFPDLHSELNLSSLELGDSALYFCASSPPGASGTETQYFGPGTRLLVL.

The chain is built from TRBV29-1 and TRBJ2-1; 11 bases map to TRBD2. The J segment lost 8 bases and the V segment lost 4 bases, leaving 13 bases of the junction unmatched. The germline V gene encodes CDR1 SQVTM and CDR2 ANQGSEA. The CDR3 runs to 16 residues. The CDR3 loop is CSVALLSGRERYEQFF. The DNA of the CDR3 is TGCAGCGTTGCCCTACTTAGCGGGAGGGAGCGATATGAGCAGTTCTTC.